What follows is one TCR beta chain and its context. Antigen specificity is unknown. This entry comes from a study of identifying expanded T cells in peripheral blood. Study conclusions and caveats: Over approximately two and four weeks, about 15 and 18 clones changed, versus around 1.3 between replicates.

From germline, CDR1 is SEHNR and CDR2 FQNEAQ (reference sequence). Trimming removed 4 bases from V and 8 bases from J, with 8 bases in between. The CDR3 is made up of 11 amino acids. Sequencing was performed with immunoSEQ multiplex PCR; in TCRdb, only in-frame clones are kept and a portion is missing. The sample has about 80,000 clones; around 90% are singletons. The specimen sequenced was blood. The sequence was collected from a person aged 18-69 years in good health. The genes are TRBV7-9 and TRBJ1-2; D unresolved. The CDR3 reads CASSSSFGYTF. The CDR3 nucleotides are TGTGCCAGCAGCTCCTCTTTCGGCTACACCTTC.